The clone carrying this T cell receptor beta chain occurred a few times. CDR1 SGHRS and CDR2 YFSETQ come from the germline V gene. The V end was cut by 0 bases, the J end by 2 bases, with 11 bases between. This CDR3 spans 15 amino acids. Time point reported: pre-sensitization, week 0. Noted treatment: therapeutic diphenylcyclopropenone sensitization with weekly scalp DPC. Phlebotomy was performed prior to application of every patch test. This sample is drawn from a study of human T cells and chemical hapten exposure. It was the library that attached unique molecular identifiers to individual cDNA molecules. TCRdb reanalysed the RACE reads using MiXCR and keeps one entry per CDR3 protein. The sample lists some 400,000 distinct CDR3 sequences, approximately 5.1% seen once, with 2.6% in the top ten.

The sequence was collected from a woman between 45 and 65 years old with alopecia areata. Some clones in this sample may be carry-over from other donors' samples. The sample here was whole blood, taken in connection with sensitization to the hapten diphenylcyclopropenone (DPC). The chain employs TRBV5-1 and TRBJ1-2; no clear D. In DNA, the CDR3 is TGCGCCAGCAGCTTGGCCGATCGACTAAACTATGGCTACACCTTC. Translated, it gives CASSLADRLNYGYTF.